These 2 T cell receptor beta chains originate from one sample sequenced in a study of blood T cell repertoires in COVID-19. Some clones are missing from TCRdb's copy, which holds only in-frame ones; the method was immunoSEQ multiplex PCR. The table has under 300,000 clones, around nine tenths seen once. The sequenced sample was PBMCs or T cells enriched from blood (not recorded which). The receptors were sampled from a woman between 18 and 29 years old who had recovered from COVID-19.

This chain's CDR3 is CATSRDPRGTGSSSPLHF. In DNA, the CDR3 is TGTGCCACCAGCAGAGATCCCAGAGGGACAGGGTCTAGTTCACCCCTCCACTTT. The V gene is TRBV15, the J gene TRBJ1-6, with 9 bases that match TRBD1. Looked up from germline, CDR1 is LNHNV and CDR2 is YYDKDF (reference sequence). V shed 0 bases, J shed 9 bases, and the junction held 12 bases outside the gene matches. The CDR3 has 18 residues.

The rearrangement uses TRBV9 and TRBJ2-3, with D maybe TRBD2 (5 bases). The CDR3 length is 15 residues. The germline V gene has CDR1 SGDLS and CDR2 YYNGEE. V lost 1 base and J 6 bases, leaving 15 bases between the germline ends. CDR3 protein: CASSVTASSEDTQYF. The CDR3 nucleotides read TGTGCCAGCAGCGTAACTGCTAGCTCGGAGGATACGCAGTATTTT.